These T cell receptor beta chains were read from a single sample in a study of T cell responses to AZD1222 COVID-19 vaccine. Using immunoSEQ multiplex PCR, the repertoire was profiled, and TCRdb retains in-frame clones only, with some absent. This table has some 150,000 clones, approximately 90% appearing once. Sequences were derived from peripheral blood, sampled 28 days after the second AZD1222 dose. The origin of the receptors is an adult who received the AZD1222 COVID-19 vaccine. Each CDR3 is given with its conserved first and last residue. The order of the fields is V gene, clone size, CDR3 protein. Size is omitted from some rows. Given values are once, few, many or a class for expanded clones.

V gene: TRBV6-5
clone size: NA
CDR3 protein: CASSYSRLAYGGELFF

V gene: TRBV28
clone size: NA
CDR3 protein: CASSSPRGVTNEKLFF

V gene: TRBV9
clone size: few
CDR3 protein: CASSPRQNTEAFF

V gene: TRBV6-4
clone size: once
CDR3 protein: CASRPGPQDEQFF

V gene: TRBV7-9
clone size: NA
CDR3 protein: CASSYDRGDGYTF

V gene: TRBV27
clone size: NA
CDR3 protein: CASSFGGTVSYNEQFF

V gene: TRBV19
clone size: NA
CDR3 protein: CASSPGTETNIQYF

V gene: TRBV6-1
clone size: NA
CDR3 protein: CASSEGTGRSNYGYTF

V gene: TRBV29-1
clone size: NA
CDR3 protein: CSVGTHSYEQYF

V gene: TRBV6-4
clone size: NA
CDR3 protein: CASSDRPDSNQPQHF

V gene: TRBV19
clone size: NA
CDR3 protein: CASSPGWATNEKLFF

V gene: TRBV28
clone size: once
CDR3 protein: CASSLAQGALGGYTF

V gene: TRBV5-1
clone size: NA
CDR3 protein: CASRLSETMNTEAFF

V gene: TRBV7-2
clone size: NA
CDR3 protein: CASSLEFRAALEAFF

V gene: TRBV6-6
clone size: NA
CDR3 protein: CASRSRLGMNTEAFF

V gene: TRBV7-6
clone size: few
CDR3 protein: CASSLRLAETYEQYF